Described below is a single T cell receptor beta chain sequence and its context. This clone occurred once. Its antigen specificity is not known. Per-base qualities were not stored, and no clone one base away is much larger. Collaborating institutions collected whole blood in K2EDTA tubes following their own protocols. For TCRbeta analysis, collaborators shipped samples in one of three forms: frozen whole blood, isolated PBMCs, or DNA extracted from either of those sample types. The immunoSEQ Assay, a bias-controlled multiplex PCR, was used to amplify TCRbeta CDR3 regions from genomic DNA. Regarding the original processing steps: The number of nucleated cells in each sample was estimated from the amplification of reference gene primers within the assay. Sequence reads were collapsed and filtered to measure the absolute abundance of every unique TCRbeta CDR3 rearrangement. For each sample, productive Simpson clonality was calculated by taking the square root of Simpson's diversity index across productive rearrangements. Sourced from immuneACCESS, this table was stored by TCRdb with only in-frame sequences that have V and J called. A share of the clones is absent; for the studies checked, an unresolved V gene accounts for under half, and the remainder has no known explanation. V and J calls and clone size come straight from that table; D and trimming were deduced from the DNA. This sample gives a few hundred thousand clones in total; approximately 86% of them show up just once. 2.5% to 3.5% of the sample belongs to the ten largest clones.

The V and J ends are trimmed by 3 bases and 7 bases, leaving 13 bases between them. The cysteine opens and the phenylalanine closes a CDR3 of 13 amino acids. Kept here is only the CDR3 DNA, which spans 39 bases and is read in frame from base 1. The data were taken from a study of blood T cell repertoires in COVID-19 (dated by TCRdb to 2020 to 2022). Regarding the complete study: Samples covering the acute and convalescent phases of COVID-19 were provided by collaborators in the United States, Italy and Spain. The prospective study material was composed of cDNA or gDNA derived from T cells, B-cell-depleted T cells, or PBMCs. Subjects who had been exposed to COVID-19, were actively infected with it, or had recovered from it provided the deeply sampled blood TCRbeta repertoires that made up the dataset. The repertoires were made available in a free public database intended to serve as a resource for research on the immune response to SARS-CoV-2. The samples were drawn from two sources: the first 160 participants of the ongoing ImmuneRACE study, and 950 to 1,500 subjects contributed by 6 global collaborators. Nearly every sample came with metadata listing a de-identified subject ID, COVID-19 status, age in years and sex. Where HLA class I and class II types were available, the types were taken from metadata supplied by the sample provider, not from assay-based typing.

Study-wide conclusions, independent of this receptor: The amount of clinical and demographic metadata varied by source and participant and was provided uncurated.

The sequence links TRBV12-3 or TRBV12-4 to TRBJ2-7; TRBD1 is a possible D gene, resting on 6 matching bases. Source material: peripheral blood. The TCR sequence derives from a human donor in a cohort sampled during active COVID-19. In nucleotides, the sequence is TGTGCCAGCAGTTTTGGGGACACCTTTGAGCAGTACTTC. This encodes CASSFGDTFEQYF.